These 22 T cell receptor beta chains were all obtained from the same sample, sequenced in a study of T cells in Graves' hyperthyroidism and ophthalmopathy. What was amplified from RNA transcripts were TCR beta CDR3 regions. Primed by the HTBI set, a first-round RT-PCR was run on the TCR CDR3. MiXCR, run by TCRdb on the multiplex PCR reads, gives a single entry per CDR3 protein. The table includes around 580,000 distinct CDR3 sequences, just over 45% detected once. Sequenced input: peripheral blood or thyroid tissue (not recorded which). The receptors come from a woman between 18 and 30 years old with Graves' hyperthyroidism.

This chain joins TRBV10-2 and TRBJ2-7, with D unresolved. This CDR3 comprises 14 residues. The V end was cut by 2 bases, the J end by 0 bases, with 8 bases between. Per germline, CDR1 WSHSY and CDR2 SAAADI. The CDR3 spells CASSEDTHSYEQYF. CDR3 nucleotide sequence: TGCGCCAGCAGTGAGGACACACACTCCTACGAGCAGTACTTC.

This clonotype has ten or more counts. The rearrangement links TRBV12-3 or TRBV12-4 to TRBJ1-1; D not resolved. The V end lost 0 bases, the J end lost 2 bases, and 7 bases lay between the germline ends. The CDR3 is made up of 14 amino acids. CDR3 in amino acids: CASSLASANTEAFF. DNA for the CDR3: TGTGCCAGCAGTTTAGCCAGCGCCAACACTGAAGCTTTCTTT.

To note about this clonotype: This may stem from a read error, because a much larger clone lies one nucleotide away. This chain links TRBV2 with TRBJ2-5, with 9 nucleotides matching TRBD2. With V trimmed by 1 base and J by 5 bases, 8 bases remained unmatched. Germline V gene data show CDR1 as SNHLY and CDR2 as FYNNEI. The CDR3 length is 16 residues. DNA for the CDR3: TGTGCCAGCAGTGAAGGTCTAGCGGGGAGGAGGGAGACCCAGTACTTC. It specifies CASSEGLAGRRETQYF.

The table lists this clonotype with many counts. The V call is TRBV7-3, the J call TRBJ2-5, with TRBD1 identical over 10 bases. The V and J ends lost 5 bases and 5 bases, in that order; junction bases with no gene match: 5. The CDR3 sequence is 14 residues long. CDR1 and CDR2 from the germline V gene are SGHTA and FQGTGA. DNA for the CDR3: TGTGCCAGCAGCCCAGGGACAGGGGTGGAGACCCAGTACTTC. It translates to CASSPGTGVETQYF.

V usage is TRBV7-9 and J usage is TRBJ1-2; D unresolved. Trimming took off 4 bases at V and 3 bases at J, with 18 bases between the two ends. This CDR3 contains 16 residues. Per the germline V gene, CDR1 is SEHNR and CDR2 is FQNEAQ (reference sequence). CDR3 nucleotides: TGTGCCAGCAGCTGGGCCCCAGTCCGGCCCTACTATGGCTACACCTTC. It is translated as CASSWAPVRPYYGYTF. The whole variable domain, remainder taken from reference TRBV7-9 and TRBJ1-2, is DTGVSQNPRHKITKRGQNVTFRCDPISEHNRLYWYRQTLGQGPEFLTYFQNEAQLEKSRLLSDRFSAERPKGSFSTLEIQRTEQGDSAMYLCASSWAPVRPYYGYTFGSGTRLTVV.

This clonotype was seen many times. This chain joins TRBV6-5 and TRBJ1-1; no definite D call. Germline V lookup: CDR1 MNHEY, CDR2 SVGAGI. V was trimmed by 7 bases and J by 11 bases, leaving 14 bases between them. The CDR3 sequence is 11 residues long. The chain's CDR3 is CASTSGGFAFF. Here the CDR3 DNA reads TGTGCCAGCACGTCGGGAGGGTTCGCTTTCTTT.

Note on this clonotype: Without the conserved terminal phenylalanine or tryptophan, this CDR3 likely stems from a read error. The chain carries TRBV7-9 and TRBJ2-7; D ambiguous. The closer fit of TRBJ2-1 to the DNA end suggests the J call may be wrong. The germline V gene encodes CDR1 SEHNR and CDR2 FQNEAQ (reference sequence). The CDR3 has 10 residues. CDR3 DNA: TGTGCCAGCACAGGCAATGAGCAGTTCCTC. It is translated as CASTGNEQFL.

This clonotype appeared many times. The junction shows a germline mismatch at one end, possibly a read error. This chain connects TRBV14 to TRBJ2-7; the D gene is possibly TRBD1 (5 bases). The CDR3 covers 12 residues. The germline V gene encodes CDR1 SGHDN and CDR2 FVKESK. The CDR3 loop is CASSQGSGARDF. The CDR3 nucleotides are TGTGCCAGCAGCCAAGGGTCTGGGGCCAGAGATTTC.

CDR3 nucleotide sequence: TGTGCCAGCAGTGAAGCGCTAAGGGGCAGCTCCTACGAGCAGTACTTC. This encodes CASSEALRGSSYEQYF. The chain carries TRBV6-1 and TRBJ2-7; D might be TRBD1 (5 bases). Trimming left V 0 bases short and J 0 bases short, with 12 bases between. This CDR3 has 16 amino acids. Per the germline V gene, CDR1 is MNHNS and CDR2 is SASEGT.

V and J are TRBV20-1 and TRBJ2-7; 11 nucleotides align to TRBD2. Per germline, CDR1 DFQATT and CDR2 SNEGSKA (reference sequence). V lost 3 bases to trimming and J lost 5 bases; unmatched junction nucleotides: 12. This CDR3 comprises 16 residues. CDR3 region: CSASPPGLAGAHEQYF. CDR3 bases: TGCAGTGCTAGCCCCCCTGGACTAGCGGGTGCCCACGAGCAGTACTTC.

Concerning this clonotype: The germline gene is not matched at one end of the junction; a read error may be the cause. The CDR3 coding sequence is TGTGCCAGCAGTTGGAGGGAGACCGGGGAGCTGTACTTC. It yields the protein CASSWRETGELYF. The genes are TRBV27 and TRBJ2-7, with D possibly matching TRBD2 (6 bases). CDR3 length: 13 residues. Germline V gene sequence: CDR1 MNHEY, CDR2 SMNVEV (reference sequence).

V usage is TRBV7-9 and J usage is TRBJ1-4, with TRBD1 matching over 7 bases. CDR1 SEHNR and CDR2 FQNEAQ come from the germline V gene (reference sequence). With V trimmed by 7 bases and J by 8 bases, 10 bases remained unmatched. The CDR3 spans 14 residues. The CDR3: CASNPTGVEEKLFF. CDR3 DNA: TGTGCCAGCAACCCTACAGGGGTGGAGGAAAAACTGTTTTTT.

In this sample, this clonotype turned up many times. The chain has TRBV5-1 and TRBJ1-5; 9 bases match TRBD1. V lost 3 bases to trimming and J lost 2 bases; unmatched junction nucleotides: 0. Looked up from germline, CDR1 is SGHRS and CDR2 is YFSETQ. There are 14 residues in the CDR3. CDR3 in DNA: TGCGCCAGCAGCTGGACAGGGGGCAATCAGCCCCAGCATTTT. This codes for CASSWTGGNQPQHF.

At least ten counts were recorded for this clonotype. The V gene is TRBV6-1, the J gene TRBJ1-1, with TRBD1 matching over 7 bases. CDR1 is MNHNS, CDR2 SASEGT, per germline. This CDR3 spans 13 amino acids. V lost 7 bases and J lost 4; bases outside the gene matches: 6. The CDR3 DNA is TGTGCCAGCACCAAACAGGGGCGCACTGAAGCTTTCTTT. It is translated as CASTKQGRTEAFF.

There are many counts of this clonotype. The chain couples TRBV7-2 to TRBJ2-2; no firm D call. The CDR3 is 13 residues long. Germline CDR1 reads SGHTA; CDR2 reads FQGNSA. V dropped 3 bases and J dropped 2 bases, with 4 bases sitting between them. The CDR3 DNA follows: TGTGCCAGCAGCTTTAGCAACACCGGGGAGCTGTTTTTT. It encodes CASSFSNTGELFF.

This clonotype was picked up one time. At one of its ends the junction is not consistent with the germline gene, which may arise from a read error. The chain uses TRBV2 and TRBJ2-2, with 8 bases lining up with TRBD2. The CDR3 has 14 residues. Germline V gene sequence: CDR1 SNHLY, CDR2 FYNNEI. The CDR3 protein is CATSEPGTSGELFF. The CDR3 DNA reads as TGTGCCACCAGTGAACCCGGGACTAGCGGGGAGCTGTTTTTT.

The chain links TRBV2 to TRBJ2-3; no clear D. CDR3 size: 12 residues. V lost 4 bases and J lost 4, with 6 bases in between. CDR1 SNHLY and CDR2 FYNNEI come from the germline V gene. CDR3 residues: CASSGESDTQYF. In nucleotides, the CDR3 is TGTGCCAGCAGTGGAGAGTCAGATACGCAGTATTTT.

This clonotype was observed a single time. A much larger clone differs from this one at a single base, so this may be a read error. The gene calls are TRBV3-1 and TRBJ1-1; 10 bases line up with TRBD1. Germline V CDR1 and CDR2: LGHDT, YNNKEL (reference sequence). There are 14 residues in the CDR3. V dropped 7 bases and J dropped 5; count of bases not matched to a gene: 7. The CDR3: CASNHRDRGTEAFF. As DNA, the CDR3 is TGTGCCAGCAACCACCGGGACAGGGGAACTGAAGCTTTCTTT.

This clonotype was recorded at least ten times. This chain joins TRBV5-5 and TRBJ2-7; 7 bases are a match to TRBD2. From germline, CDR1 is SGHKS and CDR2 YYEKEE (reference sequence). V shed 4 bases, J shed 2 bases, and the junction held 12 bases outside the gene matches. CDR3 length: 16 amino acids. DNA of the CDR3: TGTGCCAGCAGCCGCGGGGGTCCACGAGGGGCCTACGAGCAGTACTTC. As protein: CASSRGGPRGAYEQYF.

This clonotype was recorded many times. This chain connects TRBV4-1 to TRBJ2-7; D not resolved. Germline V gives CDR1 MGHRA, CDR2 YSYEKL. The CDR3 runs 15 residues. V lost 0 bases and J 2 bases, leaving 11 bases between the germline ends. This CDR3 is CASSQESAVAYEQYF. In nucleotides, the CDR3 is TGCGCCAGCAGCCAAGAAAGTGCAGTAGCCTACGAGCAGTACTTC.

V is TRBV5-8 and J is TRBJ2-7; 10 bases are shared with TRBD2. The V gene end was trimmed by 4 bases and the J gene end by 0 bases; junction bases not matched to a gene: 4. CDR1 and CDR2 (germline): SGHTS, YDEGEE. This CDR3 contains 15 residues. CDR3 amino acids: CASSGGLATSYEQYF. CDR3 DNA: TGTGCCAGCAGCGGGGGACTAGCGACCTCCTACGAGCAGTACTTC.

At least ten counts were recorded for this clonotype. The chain links TRBV19 to TRBJ2-2, with 13 bases matching TRBD2. The CDR3 length is 18 residues. J gave up 3 bases and V 7 bases, and 11 bases lay outside the gene matches. The germline CDR1 and CDR2 sequences are LNHDA and SQIVND (reference sequence). As DNA, the CDR3 is TGTGCCAGTACTAGGAAGGGACTAGCGGGAACGCACACCGGGGAGCTGTTTTTT. This codes for CASTRKGLAGTHTGELFF.